This T cell receptor beta chain was captured by sequencing in a study of shared clonotypes between healthy human individuals (TCRdb year 2020). For context, the study as a whole: Three men and a couple of women, aged 18 to 49 years, made up the cohort. Per donor, three plates each were used for CD4 naive and CD4 memory, two for CD8 naive, and one for CD8 memory. To estimate repertoire size and how much clonotypes are shared between individuals, the study performed deep sequencing of blood TCR repertoires from a few healthy adults. Libraries were prepared and TCR repertoires were sequenced by different laboratories using diverse techniques, in order to increase sequencing depth and limit assay-specific biases. Leukapheresis yielded between about 0.8 and 9.5 billion PBMCs per donor. General findings and caveats noted by the study authors: Rarefaction of sorted-subset datasets indicated incomplete sequencing despite the large sequencing depth. Naive subsets generally had larger estimated clonotype richness than memory subsets did. About 5% of naive CD4, 3% to 4% of naive CD8, roughly 2.4% of memory CD4, and 0.4% of memory CD8 clonotypes were shared across several donors. Because the study included only a small number of donors, the genetic and exposure-history diversity represented was limited. Higher generation probabilities were observed for clonotypes shared by all four sorted-subset donors than for non-shared clonotypes. Pairwise subsampling led to the expectation that sequencing depth would affect the degree of clonotype sharing among donors. Sampling was limited to blood, and TCR repertoires in tissue likely differ from TCR repertoires in blood.

The CDR3 numbers 13 residues from cysteine through phenylalanine. The retained sequence is limited to the CDR3, 39 bases, with the frame set at the first base. From a lookup of the germline V gene, CDR1 and CDR2 are SNHLY and FYNNEI. At the junction V is shortened by 6 bases and J by 2 bases, with 11 bases in between. Donors were healthy HIV-negative adults with no recently reported acute infections or vaccinations. All donors were Caucasian adults living in Nashville, Tennessee, USA. Magnetic negative selection was used to enrich CD4+ T cells, after which naive cells were positively selected on CD45RA and the negative fraction became the memory subset. After blood collection by leukapheresis, PBMCs were isolated using Ficoll-Histopaque density gradient centrifugation and then cryopreserved in the vapor phase of liquid nitrogen. Analytical flow cytometry was used to check the purity and quantity of every magnetically sorted T cell population. From each sorted fraction, genomic DNA was isolated and quantified by UV absorbance on a Nanodrop 2000c.

This clone was seen repeatedly, ten times or more. Its antigen remains undetermined. No base quality information exists; no much larger clone differs at one position. Using the deep immunoSEQ assay, multiplex PCR amplified TCR CDR3 regions from genomic DNA. Extracted genomic DNA from each cell subset was spread evenly across all wells of several immunoSEQ 96-well plates, with each plate serving as a replicate. Each replicate PCR for sorted subsets received about 200 ng genomic DNA, equal to 30,000 or so T cell genomes. Purified libraries were quantified with a Qubit 3.0 fluorometer, sized on a Bioanalyzer 2100, and re-quantified with the KAPA Library Quantification kit. A separate single-read 150-cycle Illumina NextSeq 550 flow cell was used to sequence each immunoSEQ 96-well plate. As for how the authors treated the data: Because the immunoSEQ output held only junctional sequences and lacked quality scores, the filtering could not match the filtering applied to full-length reads. Sequences were annotated with PyIR, a Python wrapper for IgBLAST v1.9, and V/J genes and CDR3 were assigned using IMGT germline references. Reads were removed for weak V/J assignments (E-value above 1e-6), missing CDR3, stop codons, out-of-frame junctions, or ambiguous translated residues. V3J clonotypes were defined as sequences sharing an identical inferred V gene, J gene, and CDR3 amino acid sequence. To compute the percentage overlap between repertoires, the number of shared unique clonotypes was divided by the size of the smaller repertoire. RTK rarefaction, the Chao1 estimator, and Recon v2.1 estimates of unobserved clonotypes were used to assess repertoire richness. Generation probabilities for all TCRbeta clonotypes obtained by the gDNA method from several donors were computed using OLGA. Held by TCRdb, this immuneACCESS table contains in-frame sequences only and omits some clones. Under half of the omission traces to an unresolved V gene where checked; the cause of the rest is unknown. V and J calls and clone size are copied from that table; D and trimming were computed from the DNA. Counted in this sample were about 1 million clones; around 74% of them appeared once. Clones ranked in the top ten supply about 1.5% of the sample.

The chain uses TRBV2 and TRBJ2-7; the D gene may be TRBD1 or TRBD2, since each aligns over 6 bases. The sample was memory CD4+ T cells sorted from blood. The intended sense of this specimen's cell subset or site label: CD45RA-negative fraction. The TCR comes from a young man in good health. The encoded CDR3 is CASRPEGAYEQYF. The nucleotide sequence is TGTGCCAGCAGACCGGAGGGGGCCTACGAGCAGTACTTC. When the CDR3 is completed using the reference TRBV2 and TRBJ2-7 genes on either side, the full variable domain is EPEVTQTPSHQVTQMGQEVILRCVPISNHLYFYWYRQILGQKVEFLVSFYNNEISEKSEIFDDQFSVERPDGSNFTLKIRSTKLEDSAMYFCASRPEGAYEQYFGPGTRLTVT.